A selection of T cell receptor beta chains follows, all from one sample in a study of blood T cell repertoires in COVID-19. Only in-frame clones appear in the TCRdb table, and some are missing; sequencing was by immunoSEQ multiplex PCR. The data show roughly 160,000 clones, with about four fifths seen just once and about 10% held by the top ten. Sequencing was done on a sample of PBMCs or T cells enriched from blood (not recorded which). The receptors derive from a man between 50 and 59 years old who had recovered from COVID-19. Both conserved end residues are part of each CDR3. The order of the fields is CDR3 DNA, CDR3 protein, V gene, J gene, D gene, clone size. The D gene is left open where the match is weak. Size values are once, few and many counts, or a class for expanded clones, and some rows have none.

CDR3nt: TGCAGCGTTGAAAGCCTAGCGGGAGGCGAGCAGTACTTC
CDR3aa: CSVESLAGGEQYF
v_gene: TRBV29-1
j_gene: TRBJ2-7
d_gene: TRBD2
abundance: NA

CDR3nt: TGTGCCAGCAGCTTTGGACAGGGAAATGCTGGCTACACCTTC
CDR3aa: CASSFGQGNAGYTF
v_gene: TRBV7-9
j_gene: TRBJ1-2
d_gene: TRBD1
abundance: once

CDR3nt: TGCAGCGTTGGATACCCCGGCCAAGAGACCCAGTACTTC
CDR3aa: CSVGYPGQETQYF
v_gene: TRBV29-1
j_gene: TRBJ2-5
d_gene: NA
abundance: NA

CDR3nt: TGCGCCAGCACGCCCGGGACTAACTACAATGAGCAGTTCTTC
CDR3aa: CASTPGTNYNEQFF
v_gene: TRBV5-1
j_gene: TRBJ2-1
d_gene: TRBD2
abundance: once

CDR3nt: TGTGCCAGCAGCCCCGGGGGGAATTCACCCCTCCACTTT
CDR3aa: CASSPGGNSPLHF
v_gene: TRBV11-3
j_gene: TRBJ1-6
d_gene: NA
abundance: NA

CDR3nt: TGTGCCAGCAGCCCAAGACAGGGATCCTCTGGAAACACCATATATTTT
CDR3aa: CASSPRQGSSGNTIYF
v_gene: TRBV9
j_gene: TRBJ1-3
d_gene: TRBD1
abundance: NA

CDR3nt: TGTGCCAGCAGTAACCCCCGGGGGAGCTCCTACAATGAGCAGTTCTTC
CDR3aa: CASSNPRGSSYNEQFF
v_gene: TRBV27
j_gene: TRBJ2-1
d_gene: NA
abundance: NA

CDR3nt: TGTGCCAGCAGTTACTGGGCACAAAACACCGGGGAGCTGTTTTTT
CDR3aa: CASSYWAQNTGELFF
v_gene: TRBV6-5
j_gene: TRBJ2-2
d_gene: NA
abundance: NA

CDR3nt: TGTGCCAGTAGTCCACGGACAAATCAGCCCCAGCATTTT
CDR3aa: CASSPRTNQPQHF
v_gene: TRBV19
j_gene: TRBJ1-5
d_gene: NA
abundance: NA

CDR3nt: TGTGCCAGCAGCTTTCGTCAGGGGGGCGGAAACACCATATATTTT
CDR3aa: CASSFRQGGGNTIYF
v_gene: TRBV11-2
j_gene: TRBJ1-3
d_gene: TRBD1
abundance: NA

CDR3nt: TGTGCCAGCAGCGTAGGAGGTTCCGGGGAGCTGTTTTTT
CDR3aa: CASSVGGSGELFF
v_gene: TRBV9
j_gene: TRBJ2-2
d_gene: NA
abundance: NA

CDR3nt: TGTGCCAGCAGGACGACTAGCGGCCAAGAGACCCAGTACTTC
CDR3aa: CASRTTSGQETQYF
v_gene: TRBV2
j_gene: TRBJ2-5
d_gene: TRBD2
abundance: NA

CDR3nt: TGTGCCAGCAGCCCCAGGGAGGGCTCCTACGAGCAGTACTTC
CDR3aa: CASSPREGSYEQYF
v_gene: TRBV7-8
j_gene: TRBJ2-7
d_gene: TRBD2
abundance: NA

CDR3nt: TGTGCCAGCAGCGTATCTGCCCTAGCGGGGGGCCTAAACCAAGAGACCCAGTACTTC
CDR3aa: CASSVSALAGGLNQETQYF
v_gene: TRBV9
j_gene: TRBJ2-5
d_gene: TRBD2
abundance: NA

CDR3nt: TGTGCCAGCAGCTTGCTGAGCTCCTACGAGCAGTACTTC
CDR3aa: CASSLLSSYEQYF
v_gene: TRBV5-4
j_gene: TRBJ2-7
d_gene: NA
abundance: NA

CDR3nt: TGTGCCAGCAGCGTAATGGGGACAGGGTCCTACGAGCAGTACTTC
CDR3aa: CASSVMGTGSYEQYF
v_gene: TRBV9
j_gene: TRBJ2-7
d_gene: TRBD1
abundance: NA

CDR3nt: TGTGCCAGCAGTTTAGCGGGACTAGTACGGTTCTTC
CDR3aa: CASSLAGLVRFF
v_gene: TRBV12-3/TRBV12-4
j_gene: TRBJ2-1
d_gene: TRBD2
abundance: NA

CDR3nt: TGTGCCTGGGGGGACCACAGGGGAGAGACCCAGTACTTC
CDR3aa: CAWGDHRGETQYF
v_gene: TRBV30
j_gene: TRBJ2-5
d_gene: TRBD1
abundance: NA

CDR3nt: TGTGCCAGCTGCGGGGTGCTCAATGAGCAGTTCTTC
CDR3aa: CASCGVLNEQFF
v_gene: TRBV28
j_gene: TRBJ2-1
d_gene: NA
abundance: NA

CDR3nt: TGTGCCAGTAGTTTAGGGGGGGCAGTCGAATATGGCTACACCTTC
CDR3aa: CASSLGGAVEYGYTF
v_gene: TRBV28
j_gene: TRBJ1-2
d_gene: NA
abundance: NA

CDR3nt: TGTGCCAGCAGTTTGGGAGGAATCACTGAAGCTTTCTTT
CDR3aa: CASSLGGITEAFF
v_gene: TRBV27
j_gene: TRBJ1-1
d_gene: NA
abundance: few

CDR3nt: TGTGCCAGCAAACGGGAGCGGGAGCAGTACTTC
CDR3aa: CASKREREQYF
v_gene: TRBV13
j_gene: TRBJ2-7
d_gene: NA
abundance: few